This is a list of T cell receptor beta chains from one sample in a study of patients and donors after allogeneic stem cell transplantation. TCRdb reanalysed the RT-PCR reads using MiXCR and keeps one entry per CDR3 protein. The repertoire holds fewer than 75,000 distinct CDR3 sequences, with roughly 13% as singletons. Sequencing was carried out using blood, either unsorted or a sorted T cell fraction (not recorded which). The origin of the receptors is a human donor who was either an allogeneic HSCT recipient or a stem cell or donor lymphocyte infusion donor (not recorded which). It is not recorded whose cells these are; they may come from a transplant donor. Both conserved end residues are part of each CDR3. Each record gives: V gene, clone size, D gene, J gene, CDR3 protein, CDR3 DNA. The D gene is left open where the match is weak. Clone size is given for some rows only: seen once, a few or many times, or a class if the clone is expanded.

TRBV20-1	.	TRBD2	TRBJ2-3	CSASLAGGPDTQYF	TGCAGTGCTAGTTTGGCGGGAGGGCCAGATACGCAGTATTTT
TRBV9	.	.	TRBJ1-1	CASSVGPIETEAFF	TGTGCCAGCAGCGTAGGTCCGATTGAGACTGAAGCTTTCTTT
TRBV7-9	many	.	TRBJ1-1	CAAAGPLNTEAFF	TGTGCCGCAGCAGGTCCCCTGAACACTGAAGCTTTCTTT
TRBV6-5	many	TRBD2	TRBJ2-1	CASNRLAGEDEQFF	TGTGCCAGCAACCGCCTAGCGGGAGAGGATGAGCAGTTCTTC
TRBV29-1	.	TRBD2	TRBJ2-1	CSVGDYYNEQFF	TGCAGCGTTGGGGACTACTACAATGAGCAGTTCTTC
TRBV12-3/TRBV12-4	.	.	TRBJ2-7	CASSSRAGTYEQYF	TGTGCCAGCAGTTCCCGGGCGGGGACCTACGAGCAGTACTTC
TRBV6-5	.	TRBD2	TRBJ2-5	CASISSGGTQYF	TGTGCCAGCATATCCTCGGGGGGGACCCAGTACTTC
TRBV6-5	.	TRBD2	TRBJ2-2	CATRTSGLNTGELFF	TGTGCCACCCGGACTAGCGGGCTGAACACCGGGGAGCTGTTTTTT
TRBV12-3/TRBV12-4	many	.	TRBJ1-2	CASSLGRSGYTF	TGTGCCAGCAGTTTAGGAAGGAGCGGCTACACCTTC
TRBV13	many	.	TRBJ1-1	CASSLVDTEAFF	TGTGCCAGCAGCTTAGTGGACACTGAAGCTTTCTTT
TRBV7-9	few	TRBD1	TRBJ1-1	CASSSWTGGARFDTEAFF	TGTGCCAGCAGCTCATGGACAGGGGGCGCGAGGTTTGACACTGAAGCTTTCTTT
TRBV5-1	.	TRBD2	TRBJ2-7	CASSLSTSGSDEQYF	TGCGCCAGCAGCTTATCGACTAGCGGGAGTGACGAGCAGTACTTC
TRBV27	few	TRBD1	TRBJ1-6	CASSPGTVPNSPLHF	TGTGCCAGCAGCCCCGGGACAGTCCCTAATTCACCCCTCCACTTT
TRBV6-5	few	TRBD2	TRBJ2-1	CASSSGLAGGFEQFF	TGTGCCAGCAGTTCCGGACTAGCGGGAGGTTTTGAGCAGTTCTTC
TRBV7-6	.	TRBD1	TRBJ2-2	CASSAPGDRTNTGELFF	TGTGCCAGCAGCGCACCTGGGGACAGGACGAACACCGGGGAGCTGTTTTTT
TRBV11-2	few	.	TRBJ1-1	CASSLYVASTEAFF	TGTGCCAGCAGCTTATATGTGGCGTCCACTGAAGCTTTCTTT
TRBV5-1	many	.	TRBJ2-5	CASSLEETQYF	TGCGCCAGCAGCTTGGAAGAGACCCAGTACTTC
TRBV15	.	TRBD2	TRBJ2-7	CATSVGLAYEQYF	TGTGCCACCAGCGTAGGACTAGCCTACGAGCAGTACTTC
TRBV2	many	.	TRBJ1-5	CASGQAWGNQPQHF	TGTGCCAGCGGGCAGGCCTGGGGCAATCAGCCCCAGCATTTT
TRBV20-1	many	.	TRBJ1-3	CSASSEGAGNTIYF	TGCAGTGCTAGTAGTGAGGGGGCTGGAAACACCATATATTTT
TRBV12-3/TRBV12-4	many	.	TRBJ1-1	CASSSAPKFAFF	TGTGCCAGCAGTTCGGCTCCCAAGTTTGCTTTCTTT
TRBV7-9	.	.	TRBJ1-2	CASEVGVVFDGYTF	TGTGCCAGCGAAGTAGGGGTTGTGTTTGATGGCTACACCTTC
TRBV29-1	few	.	TRBJ2-1	CSVETWILDNEQFF	TGCAGCGTTGAGACGTGGATTCTCGACAATGAGCAGTTCTTC
TRBV7-2	.	.	TRBJ2-5	CASSPDVRTQYF	TGTGCCAGCAGCCCCGATGTGAGGACCCAGTACTTC
TRBV7-2	few	.	TRBJ2-2	CASSLAAGRIRSNTGELFF	TGTGCCAGCAGCTTAGCAGCAGGGCGGATCCGATCGAACACCGGGGAGCTGTTTTTT
TRBV29-1	many	.	TRBJ2-5	CSVDRWETQYF	TGCAGCGTTGACCGATGGGAGACCCAGTACTTC
TRBV11-2	few	.	TRBJ1-1	CASSLLGNTGNTEAFF	TGTGCCAGCAGCTTATTGGGGAATACAGGGAACACTGAAGCTTTCTTT
TRBV7-2	many	.	TRBJ1-3	CASSLAPGSGDTIYF	TGTGCCAGCAGCTTAGCGCCAGGGTCGGGGGACACCATATATTTT
TRBV6-5	many	.	TRBJ1-1	CASSYSRGTWGTEAFF	TGTGCCAGCAGTTACTCGAGGGGAACTTGGGGCACTGAAGCTTTCTTT